These 8 T cell receptor beta chains originate from one sample sequenced in a study of blood T cell repertoires in COVID-19. Data came from immunoSEQ multiplex PCR; TCRdb stores just in-frame clones and leaves some out. Among 100,000 or so clones listed, roughly 84% were seen once. Sequencing was done on a sample of peripheral blood. These receptors all come from a man aged 70-80 years with active or convalescent COVID-19.

The genes are TRBV10-3 and TRBJ2-3; 10 bases fit TRBD1. From germline, CDR1 is ENHRY and CDR2 SYGVKD. The CDR3 consists of 17 residues. V was clipped by 2 bases and J by 3 bases; unmatched bases: 8. The CDR3 DNA follows: TGTGCCATCAGTGAGCGAACCGGACAGGGGGAAACAGATACGCAGTATTTT. This gives the protein CAISERTGQGETDTQYF.

This chain uses TRBV2 with TRBJ2-3, with 11 bases fitting TRBD1. V lost 5 bases to trimming and J lost 2 bases; unmatched junction nucleotides: 3. CDR3 length: 15 amino acids. The germline V gene encodes CDR1 SNHLY and CDR2 FYNNEI. DNA for the CDR3: TGTGCCAGCAGTTGGACAGGGGGCCCCACAGATACGCAGTATTTT. Translated: CASSWTGGPTDTQYF.

V usage is TRBV24-1 and J usage is TRBJ1-1; D ambiguous. From germline, CDR1 is KGHDR and CDR2 SFDVKD. The V and J ends lost 7 bases and 1 base respectively, with 6 bases between them. The CDR3 extends over 12 amino acids. The CDR3 region has the DNA TGTGCCACCAGGGGCGCGAACACTGAAGCTTTCTTT. It specifies CATRGANTEAFF.

The CDR3 DNA sequence: TGTGCCACCAGCAGAGGGGAGGGGGGGTACCAAGAGACCCAGTACTTC. Residues: CATSRGEGGYQETQYF. The genes are TRBV15 and TRBJ2-5; possibly TRBD2 for D (7 bases). V was cut by 1 base and J by 0 bases, with 12 bases left in between. In germline, CDR1 is LNHNV, CDR2 YYDKDF (reference sequence). The CDR3 totals 16 residues.

The CDR3 is CASSGRDRDSYGYTF. As DNA, the CDR3 is TGTGCCAGTAGTGGCCGGGACAGAGACTCCTATGGCTACACCTTC. V usage is TRBV19 and J usage is TRBJ1-2, with 7 positions matching TRBD1. V shed 5 bases, J shed 4 bases, and the junction held 10 bases outside the gene matches. The CDR3 covers 15 residues. Germline values: CDR1 LNHDA, CDR2 SQIVND (reference sequence).

The V call is TRBV3-1 (or the pseudogene TRBV3-2), the J call TRBJ1-1; 10 bases are shared with TRBD1. The V gene's germline CDR1 is LGHDT and CDR2 YNNKEL (reference sequence). This CDR3 is 14 amino acids long. Trimming took 6 bases from V and 5 from J; bases not matched to a gene: 6. CDR3 sequence: CASSYGQGVTEAFF. CDR3 bases: TGTGCCAGCAGTTATGGACAGGGGGTGACTGAAGCTTTCTTT.

The CDR3 DNA reads TGTGCCAGCACAGGGGGCAAGAACACTGAAGCTTTCTTT. Translating it yields CASTGGKNTEAFF. The chain employs TRBV7-9 and TRBJ1-1, with 8 bases aligning to TRBD1. Losses at the gene ends were 7 bases for V and 1 base for J; bases not matched to a gene: 2. The CDR3 totals 13 residues. CDR1 is SEHNR, CDR2 FQNEAQ, per germline (reference sequence).

This rearrangement joins TRBV2 to TRBJ1-6; D perhaps matches TRBD1 (5 bases). The CDR3 runs 15 residues. The V end lost 0 bases, the J end lost 7 bases, and 10 bases lay between the germline ends. Germline values: CDR1 SNHLY, CDR2 FYNNEI. CDR3 amino acids: CASSEADRSNSPLHF. CDR3 bases: TGTGCCAGCAGTGAAGCTGACAGAAGCAATTCACCCCTCCACTTT.